This paragraph covers one T cell receptor (beta chain) sequence. Its antigen remains unidentified. This specimen comes from a study of T cells in localized non-small cell lung cancer. General study results and limits: Sequencing was restricted to one tumor region; therefore, heterogeneity remains possible. Appearance in adjacent lung was seen for a median around 61 of the top 100 tumor clones. Patients showing higher blood T cell density tended to see longer overall survival. Uninvolved adjacent lung had higher T cell clonality than tumor and all other tissues.

The length of the CDR3 is 16 residues. Looked up from germline, CDR1 is LNHDA and CDR2 is SQIVND (reference sequence). Trimming took 5 bases from V and 3 from J; bases not matched to a gene: 5. Data came from immunoSEQ multiplex PCR; TCRdb stores just in-frame clones and leaves some out. The sample records around 34,000 clones, about 92% being singletons. This chain joins TRBV19 and TRBJ2-3; TRBD2 aligns across 13 bases. This receptor was taken from a female donor older than 55 with stage I lung adenocarcinoma. The specimen comprised peripheral blood, sampled before any cancer treatment. CDR3 sequence (DNA): TGTGCCAGTAGTTCCGGGACTAGCGGGGTGACAGATACGCAGTATTTT. Translating gives CASSSGTSGVTDTQYF. The full variable domain, rest sourced from reference TRBV19 and TRBJ2-3, is DGGITQSPKYLFRKEGQNVTLSCEQNLNHDAMYWYRQDPGQGLRLIYYSQIVNDFQKGDIAEGYSVSREKKESFPLTVTSAQKNPTAFYLCASSSGTSGVTDTQYFGPGTRLTVL.